The rows below give T cell receptor beta chains drawn from one sample of a study of response to subunit inactivated influenza vaccine. TCRdb re-analysed the RT-PCR reads in MiXCR, keeping a single row per CDR3 protein. Of more than 250,000 distinct CDR3 sequences listed, around a fifth are singletons. The material was PBMCs from blood, obtained less than 22 months after vaccination. These TCRs come from a man in his fifties or sixties who received an inactivated influenza vaccine. Each CDR3 is given with its conserved first and last residue. A D gene is named only where the DNA matches it firmly. Expanded clones get a size class; other rows say once, few or many, or leave the size out.

d_call j_call clone_size v_call cdr3_nt cdr3_aa
NA TRBJ1-2 many TRBV12-3/TRBV12-4 TGTGCCAGCAGTACCAGGGATCTTAACTATGGCTACACCTTC CASSTRDLNYGYTF
NA TRBJ2-3 few TRBV5-1 TGCGCCAGCAGCTTGGTCCCGGATTCTAGCACAGATACGCAGTATTTT CASSLVPDSSTDTQYF
NA TRBJ1-3 NA TRBV20-1 TGCAGTGCTAGAGTTTTCTCTGGAAACACCATATATTTT CSARVFSGNTIYF
NA TRBJ1-6 NA TRBV10-3 TGTGCCATCAGTGAGTCCAGGGAGTCACCCCTCCACTTT CAISESRESPLHF
TRBD1 TRBJ2-7 NA TRBV7-2 TGTGCCAGCAGCACAACGACAGGGTTCGAGCAGTACTTC CASSTTTGFEQYF
NA TRBJ2-5 NA TRBV7-8 TGTGCCAGCAGCTTGGGGCCAGAAAGAGACTTC CASSLGPERDF
NA TRBJ1-6 few TRBV5-1 TGCGCCAGCAGCTTGGACGGGACACTGTATAATTCACCCCTCCACTTT CASSLDGTLYNSPLHF
NA TRBJ1-4 few TRBV6-1 TGTGCCAGCAGCCCCAACGGTCTTTTAGAAAAACTGTTTTTT CASSPNGLLEKLFF
TRBD1 TRBJ2-2 NA TRBV6-2/TRBV6-3 TGTGCCAGCAGTTCACGTCAGGGGGCAAGGAACACCGGGGAGCTGTTTTTT CASSSRQGARNTGELFF
TRBD2 TRBJ2-1 NA TRBV13 TGTGCCAGCAGCTTAGCTACTAGCGGGAGGGCCTTGGATGAGCAGTTCTTC CASSLATSGRALDEQFF
NA TRBJ1-3 many TRBV5-1 TGTGCCAGCAGCTTGGGCAGCTCTGGAAACACCATATATTTT CASSLGSSGNTIYF
NA TRBJ2-7 few TRBV27 TGTGCCAGCAGCCGAGTACCTCAACTAGACAGGAACATCTACGAGCAGTACTTC CASSRVPQLDRNIYEQYF
NA TRBJ1-4 few TRBV12-3/TRBV12-4 TGTGCCAGCAGTTCCGTTGGGCAGGGAAAACTGTTTTTT CASSSVGQGKLFF
NA TRBJ1-5 few TRBV10-2 TGCGCCAGCAGTGGCTGGAATCAGCCCCAGCATTTT CASSGWNQPQHF
NA TRBJ1-4 NA TRBV30 TGTGCCTGGGGGGCGGTCGATGAAAAACTGTTTTTT CAWGAVDEKLFF
TRBD1 TRBJ2-5 NA TRBV6-5 TGTGCCAGCAGTTGGGGGACAGGGAAAGCGGAGACCCAGTACTTC CASSWGTGKAETQYF
NA TRBJ1-6 NA TRBV12-3/TRBV12-4 TGTGCCAGCAGCCTGATTCAGGGGCTGGGTTCACCCCTCCACTTT CASSLIQGLGSPLHF
NA TRBJ1-3 NA TRBV7-9 TGTGCCAGCAACCCAGAAGGAAACACCATATATTTT CASNPEGNTIYF
TRBD1 TRBJ1-2 few TRBV2 TGTGCCAGCAGTTGGACAGGGCTGATCTATGGCTACACCTTC CASSWTGLIYGYTF
TRBD1 TRBJ2-5 few TRBV20-1 TGCAGTGCTAGAGATAGGACAGGGAGAACCCAGTACTTC CSARDRTGRTQYF
NA TRBJ1-5 NA TRBV7-8 TGTGCCAGCAGCCCCAACCGGGTCATAAGCAATCAGCCCCAGCATTTT CASSPNRVISNQPQHF
NA TRBJ1-6 few TRBV20-1 TGCAGTGGTTGGAGCTCCTATAATTCACCCCTCCACTTT CSGWSSYNSPLHF
TRBD1 TRBJ2-7 NA TRBV20-1 TGCAGTGCTAGAGATGGAGGGACAGGAGGTGGCGAGCAGTACTTC CSARDGGTGGGEQYF
TRBD2 TRBJ2-3 NA TRBV11-1 TGTGCCAGCAGCCGCAGCGCGGGGGGGCCAGGCACAGATACGCAGTATTTT CASSRSAGGPGTDTQYF
TRBD2 TRBJ2-1 few TRBV6-5 TGTGCCAGCAGTTACCGGCCTAGCGGAGACAATGAGCAGTTCTTC CASSYRPSGDNEQFF
TRBD1 TRBJ2-7 few TRBV10-3 TGTGCCATCAGTCCCGGGACAGACTCCTACGAGCAGTACTTC CAISPGTDSYEQYF
TRBD2 TRBJ2-7 few TRBV29-1 TGCAGCGTTGGAACTAGCGGGATCTACGAGCAGTACTTC CSVGTSGIYEQYF
NA TRBJ1-5 few TRBV25-1 TGTGCCAGCAGTGAATCGGGGGTTTGGCAGCCCCAGCATTTT CASSESGVWQPQHF
TRBD2 TRBJ2-1 NA TRBV20-1 TGCAGTGCTAGGCTAGCGGGGGCCCGTTCCTACAATGAGCAGTTCTTC CSARLAGARSYNEQFF
TRBD2 TRBJ2-1 NA TRBV6-2/TRBV6-3 TGTGCCTCCCCCGAGGGGCCGGGGGCCGGGACTAGCGGGAGGGCCGATGAGCAGTTCTTC CASPEGPGAGTSGRADEQFF
NA TRBJ1-4 few TRBV12-3/TRBV12-4 TGTGCCAGCAGTTACCGACAGGATTTGGAAAAACTGTTTTTT CASSYRQDLEKLFF
NA TRBJ2-7 NA TRBV19 TGTGCCAGTAGTATGTCTCGAGGATACGAGCAGTACTTC CASSMSRGYEQYF
TRBD1 TRBJ1-4 NA TRBV20-1 TGCAGTGCTAGGCCTACAGGGGGCGTAAATGAAAAACTGTTTTTT CSARPTGGVNEKLFF
NA TRBJ1-1 NA TRBV20-1 TGCAGTGCTAGAGGGCGGACCGGGCCCGAAGCTTTCTTT CSARGRTGPEAFF
NA TRBJ1-1 many TRBV4-3 TGCGCCAGCAGACTCGGACGCGGGATGAACACTGAAGCTTTCTTT CASRLGRGMNTEAFF
NA TRBJ2-5 few TRBV28 TGTGCCAGCAGTTCCGGGGCACAGGGTGCCGAGACCCAGTACTTC CASSSGAQGAETQYF
NA TRBJ1-5 few TRBV5-1 TGCGCCAGCAGCTTCGGTAGGCCCCAGCATTTT CASSFGRPQHF
NA TRBJ2-5 NA TRBV12-2 TGTGCAAGTCGCCCCGACAGTAATACAGAGACCCAGTACTTC CASRPDSNTETQYF